The 30 T cell receptor beta chains given below trace back to one sample, sequenced in a study of cytotoxic CD8 clonotypes in ibrutinib-treated CLL (dated by TCRdb to about 2021). Libraries were constructed by the immunoSEQ multiplex PCR assay. In its TCRdb copy, this immuneACCESS table keeps in-frame sequences only and misses some clones. Where compared with another copy, unresolved V genes explain less than half of these, and the others have no known cause. The sample has about 130,000 clones on record, 70% to 90% of them singletons. About 2% of the sample is in the top ten clones. This specimen's time point label, interpreted: approximately 2 years on ibrutinib. The starting material was PBMCs, obtained after 24 months of ibrutinib treatment. The receptors derive from a human donor with chronic lymphocytic leukemia.

This chain joins TRBV28 and TRBJ1-5; a weak D match, TRBD1 (6 bases). Germline V CDR1 and CDR2: MDHEN, SYDVKM. This CDR3 region has 15 residues. The ends were cut back, 6 bases at V and 7 bases at J, with 19 bases in the middle. Here the CDR3 reads CASSYSSRGPQPQHF. CDR3 nucleotide sequence: TGTGCCAGCAGCTACTCGTCCAGGGGCCCCCAGCCCCAGCATTTT.

The rearrangement links TRBV10-3 to TRBJ2-3; a possible D gene is TRBD1 (6 bases). V was trimmed by 3 bases and J by 5 bases, leaving 9 bases between them. This CDR3 spans 13 amino acids. Looked up from germline, CDR1 is ENHRY and CDR2 is SYGVKD. The CDR3: CAISDRGGDTQYF. The CDR3 DNA reads as TGTGCCATCAGTGACAGGGGTGGAGATACGCAGTATTTT.

This chain joins TRBV2 and TRBJ2-2; 9 positions match TRBD2. Trimming at V came to 8 bases and at J to 8 bases, leaving 9 bases not matched to a gene. Per germline, CDR1 SNHLY and CDR2 FYNNEI. The length of the CDR3 is 14 residues. As DNA, the CDR3 is TGTGCCAGCGTACCGGGACTAGCAACTGGGGAGCTGTTTTTT. Amino acids: CASVPGLATGELFF.

This clone appeared a few times. The chain has TRBV10-2 and TRBJ2-7, with 7 nucleotides matching TRBD1. The V segment lost 6 bases and the J segment 4 bases; nucleotides outside the gene matches: 3. CDR1 is WSHSY, CDR2 SAAADI, per germline. The CDR3 spans 12 residues. Here the CDR3 DNA reads TGCGCCAGCAGACCGGACAGGTACGAGCAGTACTTC. Its translation: CASRPDRYEQYF.

The rearrangement joins TRBV27 to TRBJ2-2, with D maybe TRBD1 (5 bases). V was trimmed by 0 bases and J by 7 bases, leaving 15 bases between them. The CDR3 spans 16 residues. The germline V gene encodes CDR1 MNHEY and CDR2 SMNVEV (reference sequence). The CDR3 sequence: CASSLSRARVSGELFF. CDR3 coding DNA: TGTGCCAGCAGTTTATCGAGAGCCAGGGTGAGCGGGGAGCTGTTTTTT.

The chain links TRBV4-3 to TRBJ1-2; D unresolved. V shed 0 bases and J shed 7 bases, with 12 bases lying between them. The CDR3 has 14 amino acids. CDR1 is LGHNA and CDR2 is YSLEER in the germline V gene. The DNA for the CDR3 is TGCGCCAGCAGCCAAGAGAGAGGAAGAGGTGGCTACACCTTC. It specifies CASSQERGRGGYTF.

The chain recombines TRBV21-1 with TRBJ1-1; the table's D call of TRBD1 was not tested on the DNA. TRBV21-1 is described as a pseudogene. The CDR3 spans 15 residues. CDR3 in amino acids: CASSKVAGSNTEAFF. DNA for the CDR3: TGTGCCAGCAGCAAAGTTGCAGGGTCGAACACTGAAGCTTTCTTT.

The chain employs TRBV4-3 and TRBJ2-1; 8 bases align to TRBD2. Per germline, CDR1 LGHNA and CDR2 YSLEER. The CDR3 contains 16 residues. Trimming cost V 1 base and J 7 bases; bases outside gene matches: 9. CDR3 sequence: CASSQGIGGGTNEQFF. The DNA of the CDR3 is TGCGCCAGCAGCCAAGGGATCGGGGGGGGAACTAATGAGCAGTTCTTC.

The V gene is TRBV15, the J gene TRBJ2-5, with 10 bases that match TRBD2. V lost 3 bases and J lost 5; bases outside the gene matches: 12. CDR3 size: 17 residues. Per the germline V gene, CDR1 is LNHNV and CDR2 is YYDKDF (reference sequence). The CDR3 reads CATSSPERGGRSETQYF. CDR3 nucleotide sequence: TGTGCCACCAGCAGTCCGGAGCGGGGGGGCCGGTCGGAGACCCAGTACTTC.

This clone was observed a few times. The V call is TRBV2, the J call TRBJ1-2; the D is unclear. The ends were cut back, 5 bases at V and 1 base at J, with 8 bases in the middle. The length of the CDR3 is 13 residues. Germline lookup yields CDR1 SNHLY and CDR2 FYNNEI. CDR3 sequence reads: CASSPQINYGYTF. CDR3 sequence (DNA): TGTGCCAGCAGTCCCCAAATTAACTATGGCTACACCTTC.

The chain is built from TRBV5-1 and TRBJ1-5; TRBD1 is a possible D gene (5 bases). The CDR3 spans 14 residues. V was pared by 4 bases and J by 4 bases, with 12 bases between. Germline V CDR1 and CDR2: SGHRS, YFSETQ. CDR3 nucleotides: TGCGCCAGCAGCGAGGGATCAGGGAATCAGCCCCAGCATTTT. It translates to CASSEGSGNQPQHF.

V usage is TRBV28 and J usage is TRBJ1-2; D not resolved. The germline V gene encodes CDR1 MDHEN and CDR2 SYDVKM. Trimming removed 3 bases from V and 6 bases from J, with 11 bases in between. The CDR3 covers 13 residues. As DNA, the CDR3 is TGTGCCAGCAGTTTCTTCCCACTAGATGGCTACACCTTC. Amino acids: CASSFFPLDGYTF.

This chain joins TRBV4-3 and TRBJ1-4; 7 bases are shared with TRBD1. In germline, CDR1 is LGHNA, CDR2 YSLEER. Trimming at V came to 3 bases and at J to 7 bases, leaving 17 bases not matched to a gene. The CDR3 sequence is 18 residues long. The DNA of the CDR3 is TGCGCCAGCAGCCACGGACAGATTCCGACAGGGCCAAGTGAAAAACTGTTTTTT. It translates to CASSHGQIPTGPSEKLFF.

The V call is TRBV5-1, the J call TRBJ1-4, with a weak D call TRBD1 (5 bases). Trimming stripped 1 base from V and 3 bases from J, with 19 bases between. Germline V gene sequence: CDR1 SGHRS, CDR2 YFSETQ. This CDR3 contains 18 residues. This CDR3 reads CASSLLGTLKGPNEKLFF. In DNA form, the CDR3 reads TGCGCCAGCAGCTTGCTGGGGACTTTGAAAGGCCCTAATGAAAAACTGTTTTTT.

This chain uses TRBV6-6 with TRBJ2-7; a weak D match, TRBD2 (5 bases). In germline, CDR1 is MNHNY, CDR2 SVGAGI (reference sequence). Trimming cost V 2 bases and J 3 bases, with 11 bases left between them. This CDR3 is built from 14 residues. The chain's CDR3 is CASSYVGAVYEQYF. DNA of the CDR3: TGTGCCAGCAGTTACGTGGGAGCGGTCTACGAGCAGTACTTC.

The rearrangement uses TRBV7-2 and TRBJ2-5; D is ambiguous. V dropped 5 bases and J dropped 14 bases, with 18 bases sitting between them. CDR1 and CDR2 from the germline V gene are SGHTA and FQGNSA. The CDR3 runs 12 residues. The CDR3 reads CASSEVGSHPYF. The CDR3 region has the DNA TGTGCCAGCAGCGAGGTGGGGTCTCACCCATACTTC. Together with reference TRBV7-2 and TRBJ2-5, the CDR3 gives the full variable domain: GAGVSQSPSNKVTEKGKDVELRCDPISGHTALYWYRQSLGQGLEFLIYFQGNSAPDKSGLPSDRFSAERTGGSVSTLTIQRTQQEDSAVYLCASSEVGSHPYFGPGTRLLVL.

This clone was counted a few times. The rearrangement links TRBV6-6 to TRBJ1-6, with unresolved D. There are 13 residues in the CDR3. Germline CDR1 is MNHNY and CDR2 is SVGAGI (reference sequence). V lost 2 bases and J 9 bases, leaving 8 bases between the germline ends. DNA of the CDR3: TGTGCCAGCAGTTACCAGAGGACTTCACCCCTCCACTTT. Residues: CASSYQRTSPLHF.

This clone was recorded only once. The chain links TRBV5-5 to TRBJ1-1; no firm D call. V was shortened by 1 base and J by 1 base, with 8 bases between the two germline ends. CDR1 is SGHKS and CDR2 is YYEKEE in the germline V gene (reference sequence). The CDR3 has 14 amino acids. CDR3 sequence reads: CASSLLVENTEAFF. The CDR3 nucleotides are TGTGCCAGCAGCTTGCTTGTGGAGAACACTGAAGCTTTCTTT.

This clone was picked up one time. The chain carries TRBV5-4 and TRBJ2-7; 7 bases agree with TRBD2. V lost 5 bases and J lost 7; bases outside the gene matches: 12. This CDR3 has 14 residues. From germline, CDR1 is SGHNT and CDR2 YYREEE (reference sequence). The CDR3 DNA sequence: TGTGCCAGCAGGCGGGATCTAGGCGGGGGTGAGCAGTACTTC. The encoded protein is CASRRDLGGGEQYF.

The J gene is TRBJ2-7, the V gene TRBV19, with D maybe TRBD1 (7 bases). V lost 3 bases and J lost 5, with 17 bases in between. This CDR3 is built from 15 residues. Germline V gene lookup returns CDR1 LNHDA and CDR2 SQIVND (reference sequence). The CDR3 bases are TGTGCCAGTAGTATGCGGGGCAGGGGGAGTGACGAGCAGTACTTC. Protein sequence: CASSMRGRGSDEQYF.

This chain uses TRBV5-4 with TRBJ2-7, with 7 nucleotides matching TRBD1. The J segment lost 4 bases and the V segment lost 4 bases, leaving 5 bases of the junction unmatched. In germline, CDR1 is SGHNT, CDR2 YYREEE (reference sequence). This CDR3 is 13 amino acids long. The CDR3: CASSPTTGYEQYF. The CDR3 nucleotides are TGTGCCAGCAGCCCCACGACAGGGTACGAGCAGTACTTC.

This chain links TRBV19 with TRBJ1-1, with D maybe TRBD1 (5 bases). The CDR3 runs to 14 residues. V was shortened by 10 bases and J by 14 bases, with 29 bases between the two germline ends. The germline gives CDR1 LNHDA, CDR2 SQIVND (reference sequence). The CDR3 nucleotides read TGTGCCACTACTAGTGGGTTCCTCCGGGACGAGGGGTTCTTT. This gives the protein CATTSGFLRDEGFF.

This rearrangement joins TRBV9 to TRBJ2-1; 7 positions agree with TRBD2. The CDR3 contains 17 residues. The germline V gene has CDR1 SGDLS and CDR2 YYNGEE. Trimming took 4 bases from V and 5 from J; bases not matched to a gene: 15. For the CDR3, the DNA is TGTGCCAGCAGCCCCTCCACAGCGGGCGCGGGAGACAATGAGCAGTTCTTC. This translates into CASSPSTAGAGDNEQFF. Supplemented by reference TRBV9 and TRBJ2-1, the full variable domain reads DSGVTQTPKHLITATGQRVTLRCSPRSGDLSVYWYQQSLDQGLQFLIQYYNGEERAKGNILERFSAQQFPDLHSELNLSSLELGDSALYFCASSPSTAGAGDNEQFFGPGTRLTVL.

The genes are TRBV5-1 and TRBJ2-7; 13 nucleotides agree with TRBD2. This CDR3 is 15 amino acids long. J was trimmed by 2 bases and V by 4 bases; bases with no gene match: 3. Germline V gene lookup returns CDR1 SGHRS and CDR2 YFSETQ. As DNA, the CDR3 is TGCGCCAGCAGCCCCGGGACTAGCGGGACCTACGAGCAGTACTTC. It translates to CASSPGTSGTYEQYF.

The CDR3 sequence is CASSLEVIHGYTF. Here the CDR3 DNA reads TGTGCCAGCAGCTTAGAAGTAATCCATGGCTACACCTTC. This chain uses TRBV7-9 with TRBJ1-2; D ambiguous. The CDR3 spans 13 residues. V was pared by 1 base and J by 6 bases, with 9 bases between. CDR1 is SEHNR and CDR2 is FQNEAQ in the germline V gene (reference sequence).

This chain uses TRBV7-2 with TRBJ2-7, with D possibly being TRBD1 or TRBD2 (6 bases each). Germline V gene data show CDR1 as SGHTA and CDR2 as FQGNSA. V dropped 0 bases and J dropped 6 bases, with 18 bases sitting between them. The length of the CDR3 is 16 residues. The CDR3 sequence is CASSLAAGLTGLEQYF. CDR3 DNA sequence: TGTGCCAGCAGCTTAGCGGCGGGACTGACAGGTCTCGAGCAGTACTTC.

The V gene is TRBV5-4, the J gene TRBJ2-1, with D tentatively TRBD1 or TRBD2 (5 bases each). Germline values: CDR1 SGHNT, CDR2 YYREEE (reference sequence). The V end was cut by 6 bases, the J end by 0 bases, with 16 bases between. This CDR3 has 16 residues. CDR3 sequence: CASTRGGGPSYNEQFF. CDR3 DNA sequence: TGTGCCAGCACCCGCGGTGGGGGACCCTCCTACAATGAGCAGTTCTTC.

There are a few counts of this clone. J is TRBJ1-5 and V is TRBV28; the D is unclear. The CDR3 is 11 amino acids. V lost 4 bases and J lost 5, with 3 bases in between. From germline, CDR1 is MDHEN and CDR2 SYDVKM. CDR3 loop: CASSYHQPQHF. The DNA for the CDR3 is TGTGCCAGCAGTTACCATCAGCCCCAGCATTTT.

This sequence joins TRBV21-1 and TRBJ2-4; TRBD1 is the table's D call, not checked against the DNA. TRBV21-1 is labeled a pseudogene. The CDR3 is 16 amino acids. Here the CDR3 reads CASPKHWQGKKNIQYF. The CDR3 nucleotides are TGTGCCAGCCCCAAGCACTGGCAGGGGAAGAAAAACATTCAGTACTTC.

V usage is TRBV29-1 and J usage is TRBJ2-1; the D gene is possibly TRBD1 (6 bases). CDR1 is SQVTM, CDR2 ANQGSEA, per germline. The CDR3 runs 14 residues. V lost 7 bases and J lost 4, with 17 bases in between. DNA for the CDR3: TGCAGCGGAGTACAGGGATACAAATACAATGAGCAGTTCTTC. It is translated as CSGVQGYKYNEQFF.